Following are 12 T cell receptor beta chains from one sample sequenced in a study of blood T cell repertoires in COVID-19. Profiled with immunoSEQ multiplex PCR; TCRdb holds only in-frame clones, not every one. The table has over 200,000 clones, roughly 86% seen once. The sequenced sample was peripheral blood. These receptors originate from a man in his forties or fifties who had recovered from COVID-19.

V usage is TRBV5-4 and J usage is TRBJ2-3, with D possibly matching TRBD2 (6 bases). V was shortened by 4 bases and J by 14 bases, with 14 bases between the two germline ends. In germline, CDR1 is SGHNT, CDR2 YYREEE (reference sequence). The CDR3 is made up of 11 amino acids. CDR3: CASSRLDRAYF. The CDR3 DNA follows: TGTGCCAGCAGCCGACTAGATAGGGCGTATTTT.

The rearrangement uses TRBV5-4 and TRBJ1-1; perhaps TRBD1 as D (5 bases). The CDR3 runs to 13 residues. V was shortened by 2 bases and J by 4 bases, with 9 bases between the two germline ends. Germline values: CDR1 SGHNT, CDR2 YYREEE (reference sequence). The CDR3 is CASSFREVTEAFF. As DNA, the CDR3 is TGTGCCAGCAGCTTCAGGGAGGTCACTGAAGCTTTCTTT.

This rearrangement joins TRBV21-1 to TRBJ1-5. TRBV21-1 is termed a pseudogene. The CDR3 has 20 residues. The CDR3 nucleotides read TGTGCCAGCAGCAAAGTGACCCCGTGGAAGGGGAGGAGTAGCAATCAGCCCCAGCATTTT. Protein: CASSKVTPWKGRSSNQPQHF.

This clone was seen once. The chain links TRBV4-3 to TRBJ2-5, with 12 bases identical to TRBD2. The J segment lost 4 bases and the V segment lost 0 bases, leaving 9 bases of the junction unmatched. The CDR3 covers 18 residues. Germline CDR1 is LGHNA and CDR2 is YSLEER. CDR3 DNA sequence: TGCGCCAGCAGCCAAGATAGCCTAGCGGGAGGGATGGCAGAGACCCAGTACTTC. This encodes CASSQDSLAGGMAETQYF.

This clone occurred a few times. The chain recombines TRBV28 with TRBJ2-7; 8 bases line up with TRBD1. There are 12 residues in the CDR3. Per the germline V gene, CDR1 is MDHEN and CDR2 is SYDVKM. Trimming removed 11 bases from V and 5 bases from J; junction bases left unmatched: 8. The CDR3 here is CACWDRPDEQYF. Here the CDR3 DNA reads TGTGCCTGCTGGGACAGGCCAGACGAGCAGTACTTC.

With regard to this clone: Additional DNA sequences in this sample encode the identical CDR3. This rearrangement joins TRBV27 to TRBJ2-1; 11 nucleotides line up with TRBD2. Looked up from germline, CDR1 is MNHEY and CDR2 is SMNVEV (reference sequence). The length of the CDR3 is 14 residues. CDR3 residues: CASSLAGVYNEQFF. The CDR3 DNA is TGTGCGTCTTCACTAGCGGGGGTTTACAATGAGCAGTTCTTC.

The V call is TRBV5-1, the J call TRBJ1-2, with 8 bases that match TRBD1. In germline, CDR1 is SGHRS, CDR2 YFSETQ. CDR3 length equals 15 residues. J was trimmed by 2 bases and V by 0 bases; bases with no gene match: 3. This chain's CDR3 is CASSLGRDRNYGYTF. CDR3 DNA sequence: TGCGCCAGCAGCTTGGGCCGGGACAGGAACTATGGCTACACCTTC.

The gene calls are TRBV5-4 and TRBJ1-6; the D is unclear. The germline V gene encodes CDR1 SGHNT and CDR2 YYREEE (reference sequence). The ends were cut back, 5 bases at V and 4 bases at J, with 10 bases in the middle. The CDR3 is made up of 14 amino acids. CDR3 sequence (DNA): TGTGCCAGCAGTTCTACCCTTTATAATTCACCCCTCCACTTT. Translated: CASSSTLYNSPLHF.

The chain recombines TRBV5-4 with TRBJ2-5; D may be TRBD2 (5 bases). The CDR3 runs 14 residues. The V end was cut by 3 bases, the J end by 5 bases, with 14 bases between. Germline lookup yields CDR1 SGHNT and CDR2 YYREEE (reference sequence). The CDR3 DNA follows: TGTGCCAGCAGCTACCTAGAGGGATTGGAGACCCAGTACTTC. Its protein product is CASSYLEGLETQYF.

The J gene is TRBJ2-1, the V gene TRBV29-1; D call uncertain. Trimming shortened V by 7 bases and J by 2 bases, and 6 bases separated the two germline ends. This CDR3 has 11 amino acids. In germline, CDR1 is SQVTM, CDR2 ANQGSEA. For the CDR3, the DNA is TGCAGCGGCGGAGCCTACAATGAGCAGTTCTTC. Its translation is CSGGAYNEQFF.

This sequence joins TRBV9 and TRBJ1-1; D ambiguous. CDR1 is SGDLS and CDR2 is YYNGEE in the germline V gene. The length of the CDR3 is 13 residues. The germline V and J ends were trimmed by 4 bases and 1 base, with 8 bases remaining between them. CDR3 nucleotide sequence: TGTGCCAGCAGCCCCCGGGGGAACACTGAAGCTTTCTTT. Its translation is CASSPRGNTEAFF.

The DNA of the CDR3 is TGCGCCAGCAGCTTGTCATCCGGGACAGGGGGACCCGGGGATAGCACAGATACGCAGTATTTT. Protein product: CASSLSSGTGGPGDSTDTQYF. This rearrangement joins TRBV5-1 to TRBJ2-3; 11 bases are a match to TRBD1. The CDR3 loop spans 21 amino acids. CDR1 is SGHRS and CDR2 is YFSETQ in the germline V gene. The V segment lost 1 base and the J segment 0 bases; nucleotides outside the gene matches: 16.